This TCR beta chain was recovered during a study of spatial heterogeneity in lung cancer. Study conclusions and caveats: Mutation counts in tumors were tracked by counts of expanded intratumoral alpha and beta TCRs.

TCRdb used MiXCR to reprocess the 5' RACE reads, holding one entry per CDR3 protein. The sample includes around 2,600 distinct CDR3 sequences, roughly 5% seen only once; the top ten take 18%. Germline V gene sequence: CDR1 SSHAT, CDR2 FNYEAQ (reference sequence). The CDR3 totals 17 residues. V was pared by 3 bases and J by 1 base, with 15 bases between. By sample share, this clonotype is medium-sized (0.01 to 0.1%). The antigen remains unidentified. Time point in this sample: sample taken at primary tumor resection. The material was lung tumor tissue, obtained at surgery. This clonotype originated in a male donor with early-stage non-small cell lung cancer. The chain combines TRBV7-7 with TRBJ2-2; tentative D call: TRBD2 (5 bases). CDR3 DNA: TGTGCCAGCAGCTTCGCGGTTGCCGGGAAGAACACCGGGGAGCTGTTTTTT. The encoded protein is CASSFAVAGKNTGELFF.